This TCR beta chain was recovered during a study of T cell responses to AZD1222 COVID-19 vaccine. Some clones are missing from TCRdb's copy, which holds only in-frame ones; the method was immunoSEQ multiplex PCR. Altogether more than 95,000 clones are present, more than 70% being singletons, with the ten largest covering 1.5% to 1.7%. The junction had 7 bases not matched to a gene; V was cut back by 5 bases and J by 6 bases. The germline V gene encodes CDR1 MNHEY and CDR2 SMNVEV (reference sequence). The CDR3 is 16 residues long. Study findings and constraints: Increases in Spike-specific TCR breadth and depth were seen after two AZD1222 doses. Baseline serology detected seropositivity in only six AZD1222 recipients. No repertoire was sampled before or during the peak T cell response, only after it. CD4 TCRs linked to vaccination spanned spike, dominating at 160-218 and 743-854.

As to this clone: Its specificity is not known.

The sample in question was peripheral blood, obtained on day 0 of AZD1222 vaccination. The V gene is TRBV27, the J gene TRBJ2-1, with 13 positions matching TRBD2. The receptor was isolated from an adult in good health. CDR3 loop: CASSRPGLAGANEQFF. DNA for the CDR3: TGTGCCAGCAGTAGACCCGGACTAGCGGGAGCCAATGAGCAGTTCTTC.